This T cell receptor (beta chain) is from a study of monozygotic twins with inflammatory bowel disease. Overall study findings and caveats: Diversity of TCRbeta measured by inverse Simpson was lower in IBD patients than in healthy co-twins. Twin concordance left repertoire similarity unchanged, with limited power a possible explanation for this lack of difference. Different subtypes (of T cells) could not be told apart from one another.

UMIs incorporating a 6-nucleotide sample barcode were appended by means of template switching. With the 5' RACE reads reprocessed, TCRdb shows one record per CDR3 protein and no DNA. The sample's table shows over 100,000 distinct CDR3 sequences. In the case of this clonotype: Its antigen is not identified.

Per the germline V gene, CDR1 is MDHEN and CDR2 is SYDVKM. The CDR3 extends over 15 amino acids. This chain joins TRBV28 and TRBJ2-5; TCRdb's D call, TRBD1, is unchecked because there is no DNA. The receptor comes from a human donor with ulcerative colitis or Crohn's disease, or a healthy co-twin of an affected twin (not recorded which). The sample was blood. The CDR3: CASSSEGQNQETQYF.